This T cell receptor (beta chain) was captured by sequencing in a study of T cell repertoires in cytomegalovirus infection. TCRdb recomputed calls from the reads with MiXCR, one row per CDR3 protein. The data contain about 740,000 distinct CDR3 sequences, roughly a third of them singletons. Trimming cost V 0 bases and J 2 bases, with 11 bases left between them. The CDR3 totals 15 residues. In germline, CDR1 is SGHAT, CDR2 FQNNGV. About this clonotype: Its antigen remains unidentified.

This TCR derives from a human donor in good health (CMV status not recorded). Some clones in this sample may be carry-over from other donors' samples. V gene TRBV11-2 combines with J gene TRBJ2-7; D is perhaps TRBD2 (7 bases). Here the sequenced sample was cultured PBMCs, taken from culture after CMV antigen stimulation. The chain's CDR3 is CASSLEPGGTYEQYF. For the CDR3, the DNA is TGTGCCAGCAGCTTAGAACCGGGGGGCACCTACGAGCAGTACTTC.